This TCR beta chain derives from a study of OX40 agonist ivuxolimab in advanced cancers. Context from the whole study: Ivuxolimab, which targeted the costimulatory receptor OX40 (CD134), was an agonistic, fully human IgG2 monoclonal antibody. Intravenous ivuxolimab was administered to patients every 2 weeks at six dose levels: 0.01, 0.1, 0.3, 1.5, 3 and 10 mg/kg. The paper describes the monotherapy dose-escalation part (N of about 57 patients) of the phase I trial of ivuxolimab. The point of sequencing TCRbeta in the periphery was to test whether ivuxolimab changed TCR sequence diversity and drove clonal T-cell expansion. Partial responses occurred in three dose-escalation patients: two with cutaneous melanoma and one with hepatocellular carcinoma. Of the approximately 54 dose-escalation patients, hepatocellular carcinoma was present in approximately 20, melanoma in some 15, renal cell carcinoma in 9 and head and neck cancer in 9. Prior anti-PD-1, anti-PD-L1 or anti-CTLA-4 therapy was permitted, and approximately 39% of dose-escalation patients had received checkpoint inhibitors. The dose-escalation cohort was approximately 83% male with a mean age of about 60 years, ranging from roughly 23 to 90. What the authors observed across the whole study: Low levels of normalized T-cell clonal expansion were also shown by some nonresponding patients. Which antigens the clonally expanded peripheral T cells were specific for was not determined. In the 0.1-3.0 mg/kg groups, partial responders were among the patients with the lowest normalized peripheral clonal expansion, particularly in CD8+ T cells. At doses of 0.1 to 3.0 mg/kg, clonal expansion of both CD4+ and CD8+ blood T cells was observed from baseline to week 6. After ivuxolimab, more expanded clones were found on average in CD8+ T cells than in CD4+ T cells.

About this clone itself: What this receptor recognizes is not known. Per-base quality was not reported, and no clone a single base away is much larger than it.

The junction carries 14 bases between V and J, which are trimmed by 3 bases and 7 bases respectively. The germline V gene sets CDR1 to SGDLS and CDR2 to YYNGEE. CDR3 length: 14 amino acids, cysteine to phenylalanine. Only the CDR3 DNA is retained, 42 bases long and in frame from the first base. Genomic DNA was isolated from the sorted cells so that the TCRbeta CDR3 region could be sequenced. The immunoSEQ Assay was used to sequence the TCRbeta CDR3 regions. In TCRdb, the immuneACCESS table is reduced to in-frame sequences with V and J assigned. These tables do not hold every clone; where another copy was compared, an unresolved V gene accounts for under half, and the others remain unexplained. The sample yields 41,000 or so clones; approximately 86% were counted once. Of the sample, 35% to 45% falls within the top ten clones. Patients with autoimmune disease history or receiving systemic immunosuppression were excluded from the trial. Peripheral blood for TCR sequencing was collected from all dose cohorts at baseline, on cycle 4 day 1, and on cycle 7 day 1. Samples came from an open-label, multicenter, first-in-human phase I dose-escalation trial of ivuxolimab. Adults with locally advanced or metastatic melanoma, renal cell carcinoma, hepatocellular carcinoma or head and neck squamous cell carcinoma were enrolled in the trial. Before TCR sequencing, CD4+ T cells and CD8+ T cells from peripheral blood were sorted into separate populations.

Sequenced material: CD4+ or CD8+ T cells sorted from blood, taken in a trial of the OX40 agonist ivuxolimab. This clonotype was obtained from an adult with an advanced solid tumor such as melanoma, head and neck, liver or kidney cancer. Here the chain combines TRBV9 and TRBJ1-5, with the D gene too uncertain to name. The CDR3 protein: CASSEGPAIQPQHF. The sequence in DNA is TGTGCCAGCAGCGAGGGCCCGGCGATCCAGCCCCAGCATTTT. With the rest looked up from the reference TRBV9 and TRBJ1-5 genes rather than sequenced, the full variable domain is DSGVTQTPKHLITATGQRVTLRCSPRSGDLSVYWYQQSLDQGLQFLIQYYNGEERAKGNILERFSAQQFPDLHSELNLSSLELGDSALYFCASSEGPAIQPQHFGDGTRLSIL.